A selection of T cell receptor beta chains follows, all from one sample in a study of tumor-infiltrating lymphocytes in primary liver carcinoma. TCRdb recomputed calls from the multiplex PCR reads with MiXCR, one row per CDR3 protein. The sample holds 100,000 to 150,000 distinct CDR3 sequences, around 60% seen once. Sequencing used liver tumor tissue from sampling region 1. The receptors stem from a woman in her sixties or seventies with primary liver carcinoma and hepatitis B virus infection. The CDR3 runs from the conserved cysteine through the conserved F or W. The D gene is left open where the match is weak. For some rows the clone size is stated as once, few or many, or as a class when expanded; others skip it.

V	J	size	D	DNA	CDR3
TRBV28	TRBJ1-5	once	TRBD1	TGTGCCAGCAGTTTATCACAGGGGGCTACGGGTAGGCCCCAGCATTTT	CASSLSQGATGRPQHF
TRBV5-1	TRBJ2-1	-	TRBD2	TGCGCCAGCAGCTTGACTAGCGCGGATGAGCAGTTCTTC	CASSLTSADEQFF
TRBV6-5	TRBJ1-1	many	-	TGTGCCAGCAGTTACGGAGGTCCTTCGAACACTGAAGCTTTCTTT	CASSYGGPSNTEAFF
TRBV11-2	TRBJ1-2	-	-	TGTGCCAGCGGCCAGGGCACCTATGGCTACACCTTC	CASGQGTYGYTF
TRBV11-2	TRBJ2-7	-	TRBD1	TGTGCCAGTAGCTTAGATCCCTGGACAGGGGACGAGCAGTACTTC	CASSLDPWTGDEQYF
TRBV4-1	TRBJ2-7	many	-	TGCGCCAGCAGCCAAGATTTCCCGGGTTGGTACGAGCAGTACTTC	CASSQDFPGWYEQYF
TRBV5-1	TRBJ2-2	many	-	TGCGCCAGCAGTCCTCAACTCACTGCGAACACCGGGGAGCTGTTTTTT	CASSPQLTANTGELFF
TRBV11-2	TRBJ2-6	few	TRBD1	TGTGCCAGCAGTGCACAGGGGGCCCTTGGGGACAACGTCCTGACTTTC	CASSAQGALGDNVLTF
TRBV29-1	TRBJ2-5	-	-	TGCAGCGTTGGGGGAGTAGAGGTCCAGTACTTC	CSVGGVEVQYF
TRBV29-1	TRBJ2-7	-	-	TGCAGCGTTGAAACCACATGGGGGATCGGTGAGCAGTACTTC	CSVETTWGIGEQYF
TRBV6-5	TRBJ1-2	-	-	TGTGCCAGCAGTTACACAACACAGGGCCGGTGCTACACTTTC	CASSYTTQGRCYTF